The rows below give T cell receptor beta chains drawn from one sample of a study of CD8 T cells in ankylosing spondylitis. TCRdb reanalysed the 5' RACE reads using MiXCR and keeps one entry per CDR3 protein. The sample includes about 200,000 distinct CDR3 sequences, 10% to 15% of them seen just once. Sequencing used blood, either unsorted or a sorted T cell fraction (not recorded which). These receptors came from a male donor with ankylosing spondylitis or in good health (not recorded which). Each CDR3 is given without its conserved first and last residue.

v_call	cdr3_aa
TRBV27	ASSLFWATGAYNEQF
TRBV5-1	ASSPYGGDEQF
TRBV10-3	AISARISYNEQF
TRBV2	ASIKTGPYNEQF
TRBV27	ASSVGISGTEAF
TRBV19	ASPPGLALNEQF
TRBV7-9	ASSLGGDQPQH
TRBV12-3/TRBV12-4	ASADSTQY
TRBV27	ASSPPGGLNYEQY
TRBV10-3	AISELEADWATDTQY
TRBV12-3/TRBV12-4	ASSLAGGDSPQF
TRBV12-3/TRBV12-4	ASSSSGPMNTEAF
TRBV4-1	ASSQEGQGGEQY
TRBV4-2	ASRTEGTNTEAF
TRBV28	ASSLGLPYEQY
TRBV7-9	ASSLYTGNVLT
TRBV7-8	ASSPSTSEETQY
TRBV19	ASSIVGSSGGLNEQF
TRBV20-1	SAGTTNTEAF
TRBV7-6	ASSLGGAGEQY
TRBV11-2	ASSLVDAGGLNEQF
TRBV4-1	ASSQDRDEGTEAF
TRBV5-6	ASSFGQGLYNEQF
TRBV20-1	SARKPNEQF
TRBV20-1	SARGPSGIYNEQF
TRBV6-1	ATGATASSYEQY
TRBV6-5	ASSYEGASTEAF
TRBV6-1	ASRAAGGEKLF